Listed below are T cell receptor beta chains from one sample, sequenced in a study of CD8 T cells in ankylosing spondylitis. TCRdb re-derived calls from the 5' RACE reads in MiXCR, one entry per CDR3 protein. Here the sample spans 200,000 to 300,000 distinct CDR3 sequences, 32% being singletons. Sequencing input: blood, either unsorted or a sorted T cell fraction (not recorded which). All receptors come from a male donor with ankylosing spondylitis or in good health (not recorded which). Both conserved end residues are part of each CDR3. D genes are given only for firm matches. Size values are once, few and many counts, or a class for expanded clones, and some rows have none.

clone size	V gene	D gene	J gene	CDR3 length	CDR3 DNA	CDR3 protein
few	TRBV20-1	TRBD1	TRBJ2-7	13	TGCAGTGCCGAGGGACAGGGTCGCTACGAGCAGTACTTC	CSAEGQGRYEQYF
-	TRBV29-1	-	TRBJ2-2	13	TGCAGCGCTGGACAGATGGGGACCGGGGAGCTGTTTTTT	CSAGQMGTGELFF
once	TRBV5-5	-	TRBJ2-7	14	TGTGCCAGCAGCTTGACAGACAACTCCTACGAGCAGTACTTC	CASSLTDNSYEQYF
-	TRBV7-6	-	TRBJ2-5	13	TGTGCCAGCAGCTTAATCAACCAAGAGACCCAGTACTTC	CASSLINQETQYF
-	TRBV29-1	TRBD1	TRBJ2-5	13	TGCAGCGTTGAATGGACAGGGGTGGAGACCCAGTACTTC	CSVEWTGVETQYF
-	TRBV29-1	TRBD1	TRBJ2-5	14	TGCAGCGTTGAAGGGAGACAGGGGGGAGAGACCCAGTACTTC	CSVEGRQGGETQYF
-	TRBV4-2	TRBD2	TRBJ2-3	16	TGTGCCAGCAGCCGAACCGTAGCGGGGTCCACAGATACGCAGTATTTT	CASSRTVAGSTDTQYF
-	TRBV9	TRBD2	TRBJ2-5	16	TGTGCCAGCAGCGTAGCAGCGGGGGCGTACCAAGAGACCCAGTACTTC	CASSVAAGAYQETQYF
-	TRBV9	-	TRBJ2-7	16	TGTGCCAGCAGCCCCCGATCTCCGGACAGTACCTACGAGCAGTACTTC	CASSPRSPDSTYEQYF
-	TRBV7-2	-	TRBJ1-2	13	TGTGCCAGCAGCCCAACAGGGCCGGATGGCTACACCTTC	CASSPTGPDGYTF
few	TRBV29-1	-	TRBJ1-2	12	TGCAGCGTGGTTGGGGGGGGCTCGGGCTACACCTTC	CSVVGGGSGYTF
many	TRBV29-1	-	TRBJ2-4	14	TGCAGCGTTGAGGAGGGTTTTTCCAAAAACATTCAGTACTTC	CSVEEGFSKNIQYF
once	TRBV21-1	-	TRBJ2-1	16	TGTGCCAGCAGCAAAGCGGAGCGGGGGGTTGTCAATGAGCAGTTCTTC	CASSKAERGVVNEQFF
-	TRBV20-1	TRBD2	TRBJ2-5	14	TGCAGTGCCAGCGGGGGGGGACAGCAAGAGACCCAGTACTTC	CSASGGGQQETQYF
-	TRBV20-1	-	TRBJ2-5	15	TGCAGTGCTAGTGTATTCAAAACTCTTGAAGAGACCCAGTACTTC	CSASVFKTLEETQYF
-	TRBV12-3/TRBV12-4	TRBD2	TRBJ2-7	13	TGTGCCAGCAGTTTCGTAACTAGCGCTGAGCAGTACTTC	CASSFVTSAEQYF
-	TRBV15	-	TRBJ1-1	16	TGTGCCACCAGCAGACCCGGCGGAGGACCGAACACTGAAGCTTTCTTT	CATSRPGGGPNTEAFF
few	TRBV5-1	-	TRBJ1-1	14	TGCGCCAGTCAGACCGGACGGACGAACACTGAAGCTTTCTTT	CASQTGRTNTEAFF
-	TRBV7-7	-	TRBJ2-2	14	TGTGCCAGCAGCTTAGAGTCGCTAGCCGGGGAGCTGTTTTTT	CASSLESLAGELFF
few	TRBV2	TRBD1	TRBJ2-3	14	TGTGCCAGCACCACGACAGGGGGCAGAGATACGCAGTATTTT	CASTTTGGRDTQYF
-	TRBV27	-	TRBJ1-1	16	TGTGCCAGCAGTCTGCTGCCCGCGTTACGGAGCACTGAAGCTTTCTTT	CASSLLPALRSTEAFF
-	TRBV5-1	-	TRBJ1-2	17	TGCGCCAGCAGCTTGGGGTTCCTGGGCCCCAACTATGGCGGCTACACCTTC	CASSLGFLGPNYGGYTF
many	TRBV12-3/TRBV12-4	-	TRBJ2-7	12	TGTGCCAGCAGTTCGGGGAACTACGAGCAGTACTTC	CASSSGNYEQYF
-	TRBV7-6	-	TRBJ2-1	16	TGTGCCAGCAGCTTGACAGTCCCCCAAGCCTACAATGAGCAGTTCTTC	CASSLTVPQAYNEQFF
few	TRBV2	TRBD1	TRBJ1-6	15	TGTGCCAGCAGTGGAGACAGGGAGAAAGGTTCACCCCTCCACTTT	CASSGDREKGSPLHF